Below, 23 T cell receptor beta chains from the same sample are listed, as sequenced in a study of cytomegalovirus exposure and HLA in healthy donors. Sequenced by immunoSEQ multiplex PCR; TCRdb stores in-frame clones only, minus some. The sample records around 98,000 clones, approximately 88% being singletons. Sequencing was done on a sample of PBMCs. These receptors were taken from a woman aged 25 to 39 in good health and CMV-seronegative.

Only a few counts were recorded for this clone. The chain couples TRBV2 to TRBJ2-1; 10 bases line up with TRBD2. The CDR3 spans 17 residues. In germline, CDR1 is SNHLY, CDR2 FYNNEI. The V gene end was trimmed by 3 bases and the J gene end by 7 bases; junction bases not matched to a gene: 12. The CDR3 sequence is CASSDPGLAPWRNEQFF. CDR3 in DNA: TGTGCCAGCAGTGACCCGGGACTAGCGCCCTGGAGGAATGAGCAGTTCTTC.

The rearrangement joins TRBV4-2 to TRBJ2-4; 9 bases are shared with TRBD1. CDR1 is LGHNA, CDR2 YNFKEQ, per germline. This CDR3 region has 17 residues. V lost 2 bases and J lost 3; bases outside the gene matches: 8. The CDR3 here is CASSQRTGDDGKNIQYF. The CDR3 DNA reads as TGTGCCAGCAGCCAAAGGACAGGGGACGATGGCAAAAACATTCAGTACTTC.

This chain connects TRBV11-2 to TRBJ2-5; D ambiguous. The CDR3 is 12 amino acids. The V end was cut by 5 bases, the J end by 2 bases, with 6 bases between. The V gene's germline CDR1 is SGHAT and CDR2 FQNNGV. CDR3 DNA sequence: TGTGCCAGCAGCCGAGAACAAGAGACCCAGTACTTC. It yields the protein CASSREQETQYF. Filled out from reference TRBV11-2 and TRBJ2-5, the complete variable domain reads EAGVAQSPRYKIIEKRQSVAFWCNPISGHATLYWYQQILGQGPKLLIQFQNNGVVDDSQLPKDRFSAERLKGVDSTLKIQPAKLEDSAVYLCASSREQETQYFGPGTRLLVL.

In this sample, this clone turned up once. The CDR3 sequence: CASSVLAGATGELFF. CDR3 DNA: TGTGCCAGTAGTGTTCTAGCGGGGGCCACCGGGGAGCTGTTTTTT. The genes are TRBV19 and TRBJ2-2, with 10 positions matching TRBD2. The CDR3 spans 15 residues. The J segment lost 4 bases and the V segment lost 5 bases, leaving 4 bases of the junction unmatched. The V gene's germline CDR1 is LNHDA and CDR2 SQIVND (reference sequence).

Only one count was recorded for this clone. The gene calls are TRBV6-1 and TRBJ1-1; D is possibly TRBD1 (5 bases). Looked up from germline, CDR1 is MNHNS and CDR2 is SASEGT. The ends were cut back, 0 bases at V and 11 bases at J, with 13 bases in the middle. The CDR3 has 13 amino acids. CDR3 loop: CASSEAAIGVAFF. The CDR3 region has the DNA TGTGCCAGCAGTGAAGCGGCGATAGGGGTGGCTTTCTTT.

This chain links TRBV9 with TRBJ2-7; a possible D gene is TRBD2 (5 bases). The CDR3 runs to 15 residues. V was shortened by 0 bases and J by 5 bases, with 15 bases between the two germline ends. Germline lookup yields CDR1 SGDLS and CDR2 YYNGEE. Here the CDR3 DNA reads TGTGCCAGCAGCGTAGAAGGAGGAATACTAAACGAGCAGTACTTC. Protein product: CASSVEGGILNEQYF.

The chain couples TRBV19 to TRBJ2-2; 9 nucleotides agree with TRBD1. Trimming removed 2 bases from V and 7 bases from J; junction bases left unmatched: 14. Germline CDR1 and CDR2: LNHDA and SQIVND (reference sequence). This CDR3 has 18 residues. Written as DNA, the CDR3 is TGTGCCAGTAGTATACCCGGGACAGGGTTTCTTGATCTCGGGGAGCTGTTTTTT. This gives the protein CASSIPGTGFLDLGELFF.

This chain links TRBV6-5 with TRBJ1-3, with 7 bases fitting TRBD1. The CDR3 contains 15 residues. V lost 5 bases and J lost 0; bases outside the gene matches: 4. Per germline, CDR1 MNHEY and CDR2 SVGAGI. CDR3 sequence reads: CASSGGTASGNTIYF. The CDR3 DNA reads as TGTGCCAGCAGTGGCGGGACAGCCTCTGGAAACACCATATATTTT.

This clone has just a few counts. The V and J genes are TRBV19 and TRBJ2-5, with 11 bases fitting TRBD1. Germline V gives CDR1 LNHDA, CDR2 SQIVND (reference sequence). CDR3 length: 15 residues. The junction had 2 bases not matched to a gene; V was cut back by 1 base and J by 4 bases. The DNA for the CDR3 is TGTGCCAGTAGTATAGGAGGGACAGGGGGAGAGACCCAGTACTTC. It specifies CASSIGGTGGETQYF.

The chain uses TRBV25-1 and TRBJ1-2; no reliable D call. The CDR3 spans 14 residues. CDR1 is MGHDK and CDR2 is SYGVNS in the germline V gene. Between the trimmed V and J ends, which lost 8 bases and 2 bases, there was a span of 15 bases. The DNA for the CDR3 is TGTGCCAGCTCTCCAGGTTGGGTGAACTATGGCTACACCTTC. This encodes CASSPGWVNYGYTF.

This sequence joins TRBV4-1 and TRBJ2-1, with 8 bases aligning to TRBD2. The CDR3 has 15 residues. The trim removed 0 bases at V and 5 bases at J, leaving 3 bases unmatched. CDR1 is MGHRA, CDR2 YSYEKL, per germline. In nucleotides, the CDR3 is TGCGCCAGCAGCCAAGAGGGACTAGGCGACAATGAGCAGTTCTTC. Translated: CASSQEGLGDNEQFF.

The chain has TRBV7-9 and TRBJ1-6; TRBD1 matches 9 bases. The V gene end was trimmed by 5 bases and the J gene end by 7 bases; junction bases not matched to a gene: 6. The CDR3 totals 15 residues. The V gene's germline CDR1 is SEHNR and CDR2 FQNEAQ (reference sequence). The CDR3 DNA sequence: TGTGCCAGCAGCGGGGGACAGGGAAAGAATTCACCCCTCCACTTT. It codes for CASSGGQGKNSPLHF.

This sequence joins TRBV27 and TRBJ1-5, with 7 nucleotides matching TRBD1. CDR1 and CDR2 from the germline V gene are MNHEY and SMNVEV (reference sequence). CDR3 length: 15 residues. V gave up 5 bases and J gave up 5 bases; unmatched junction bases: 9. The CDR3 region has the DNA TGTGCCAGCAGTCGGGACAGTATAAACCATCAGCCCCAGCATTTT. It translates to CASSRDSINHQPQHF.

The chain has TRBV5-8 and TRBJ1-1; 7 bases fit TRBD1. This CDR3 region has 12 residues. Germline V lookup: CDR1 SGHTS, CDR2 YDEGEE. The V segment lost 4 bases and the J segment 11 bases; nucleotides outside the gene matches: 8. The CDR3 coding sequence is TGTGCCAGCAGCCGGGACAGCCGACGGGCTTTCTTT. It translates to CASSRDSRRAFF.

The V gene is TRBV27, the J gene TRBJ2-7; D is unclear. The germline CDR1 and CDR2 sequences are MNHEY and SMNVEV (reference sequence). This CDR3 is built from 15 residues. V was pared by 2 bases and J by 0 bases, with 11 bases between. The CDR3 sequence: CASSLEPHSSYEQYF. CDR3 bases: TGTGCCAGCAGTTTAGAGCCGCACAGCTCCTACGAGCAGTACTTC.

A few counts support this clone. This chain joins TRBV7-9 and TRBJ2-5; TRBD2 aligns across 9 bases. CDR3 size: 15 residues. Germline loops: CDR1 SEHNR, CDR2 FQNEAQ (reference sequence). V was clipped by 5 bases and J by 3 bases; unmatched bases: 7. The CDR3 sequence is CASSQPLAGKETQYF. Here the CDR3 DNA reads TGTGCCAGCAGCCAACCGCTAGCGGGAAAAGAGACCCAGTACTTC.

The rearrangement joins TRBV28 to TRBJ2-1, with a possible D match to TRBD2 (6 bases). The ends were cut back, 8 bases at V and 4 bases at J, with 15 bases in the middle. CDR3 length equals 14 residues. Germline CDR1 reads MDHEN; CDR2 reads SYDVKM. CDR3 protein: CASEKGGSYNEQFF. As DNA, the CDR3 is TGTGCCAGCGAAAAAGGAGGGAGTTACAATGAGCAGTTCTTC.

V and J are TRBV7-7 and TRBJ2-5; 9 bases line up with TRBD1. Germline values: CDR1 SSHAT, CDR2 FNYEAQ (reference sequence). This CDR3 region has 18 residues. J was trimmed by 4 bases and V by 5 bases; bases with no gene match: 17. Here the CDR3 reads CASSRGPPGQGVTETQYF. CDR3 coding DNA: TGTGCCAGCAGCCGGGGGCCCCCGGGACAGGGAGTTACAGAGACCCAGTACTTC.

The chain has TRBV21-1 and TRBJ2-7; the table calls TRBD1, which could not be checked here. TRBV21-1 is deemed a pseudogene. The CDR3 spans 15 residues. CDR3 amino acids: CASSRRTGSSYEQYF. The CDR3 DNA sequence: TGTGCCAGCAGCAGGCGGACAGGAAGCTCCTACGAGCAGTACTTC.

The chain uses TRBV30 and TRBJ1-6; 7 bases align to TRBD1. V lost 4 bases and J lost 4; bases outside the gene matches: 10. The CDR3 is 16 amino acids. The germline V gene has CDR1 GTSNPN and CDR2 SVGIG (reference sequence). CDR3 loop: CAWTEVQGGYNSPLHF. CDR3 bases: TGTGCCTGGACCGAGGTGCAGGGGGGATATAATTCACCCCTCCACTTT.

On this clone: Other DNA sequences in the same sample also yield this CDR3. CDR3 DNA: TGTGCCAGCAGTGACTCTAGCGGGGGGGCAGATACGCAGTATTTT. It specifies CASSDSSGGADTQYF. The chain is built from TRBV6-4 and TRBJ2-3, with TRBD2 matching over 11 bases. The CDR3 is made up of 15 amino acids. Germline loops: CDR1 MRHNA, CDR2 SNTAGT. J lost 4 bases, V lost 0 bases, and 0 bases had no gene match.

The chain has TRBV27 and TRBJ2-3; D unclear. This CDR3 is built from 11 residues. CDR1 is MNHEY and CDR2 is SMNVEV in the germline V gene (reference sequence). The V gene lost 2 bases and the J gene lost 6 bases, with 3 bases spanning the gap. In DNA form, the CDR3 reads TGTGCCAGCAGTTTAGAGGATACGCAGTATTTT. Translation: CASSLEDTQYF.

The chain links TRBV5-4 to TRBJ2-3; TRBD2 matches 11 bases. This CDR3 is built from 16 residues. Trimming removed 3 bases from V and 6 bases from J; junction bases left unmatched: 9. Looked up from germline, CDR1 is SGHNT and CDR2 is YYREEE (reference sequence). The CDR3 DNA reads TGTGCCAGCAGCTGGCGACTAGCGGGATTAGCGGATACGCAGTATTTT. Encoded protein: CASSWRLAGLADTQYF.